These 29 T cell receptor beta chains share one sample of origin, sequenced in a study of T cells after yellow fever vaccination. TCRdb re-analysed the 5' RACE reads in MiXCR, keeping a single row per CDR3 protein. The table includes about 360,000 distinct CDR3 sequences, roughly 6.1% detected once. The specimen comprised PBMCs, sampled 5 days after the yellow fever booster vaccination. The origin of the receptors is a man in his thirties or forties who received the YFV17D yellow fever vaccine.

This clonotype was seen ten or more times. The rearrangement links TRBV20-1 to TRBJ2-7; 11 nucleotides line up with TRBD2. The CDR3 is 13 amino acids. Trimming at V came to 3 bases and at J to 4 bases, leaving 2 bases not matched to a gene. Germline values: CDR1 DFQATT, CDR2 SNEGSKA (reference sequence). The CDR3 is CSARGTSGYEQYF. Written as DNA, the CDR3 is TGCAGTGCTAGGGGGACTAGCGGATACGAGCAGTACTTC.

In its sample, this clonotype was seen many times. The DNA for the CDR3 is TGTGCCAGCAGTTCCTGGGGACAGGGGGCGGTAGGGGAGCTGTTTTTT. It is translated as CASSSWGQGAVGELFF. This sequence joins TRBV12-3 or TRBV12-4 and TRBJ2-2, with 12 bases fitting TRBD1. CDR3 length equals 16 residues. V shed 4 bases and J 8 bases; nucleotides not matched to a gene: 8.

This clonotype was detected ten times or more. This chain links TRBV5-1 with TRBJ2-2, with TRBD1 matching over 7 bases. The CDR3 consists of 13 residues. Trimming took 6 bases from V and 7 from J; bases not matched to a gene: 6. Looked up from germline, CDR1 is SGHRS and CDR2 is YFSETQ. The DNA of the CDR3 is TGCGCCAGCAACTCACAGGGGAGCGGGGAGCTGTTTTTT. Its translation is CASNSQGSGELFF.

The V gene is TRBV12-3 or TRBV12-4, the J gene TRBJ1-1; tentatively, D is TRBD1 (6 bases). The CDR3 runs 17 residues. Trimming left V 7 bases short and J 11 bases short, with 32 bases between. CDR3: CASILLRTASNPEGAFF. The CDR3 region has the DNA TGTGCCAGCATTCTCCTACGGACAGCCTCTAATCCCGAGGGGGCTTTCTTT.

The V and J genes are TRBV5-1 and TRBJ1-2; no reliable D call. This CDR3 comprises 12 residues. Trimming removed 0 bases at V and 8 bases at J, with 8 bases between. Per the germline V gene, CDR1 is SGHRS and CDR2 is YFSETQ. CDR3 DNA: TGCGCCAGCAGCTTGGGGGGTGGCGGCTACACCTTC. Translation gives CASSLGGGGYTF. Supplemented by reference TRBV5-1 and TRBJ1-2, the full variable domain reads KAGVTQTPRYLIKTRGQQVTLSCSPISGHRSVSWYQQTPGQGLQFLFEYFSETQRNKGNFPGRFSGRQFSNSRSEMNVSTLELGDSALYLCASSLGGGGYTFGSGTRLTVV.

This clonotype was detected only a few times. For the CDR3, the DNA is TGCAGCACCCGACAGGGCGGCTACGAGCAGTACTTC. The encoded protein is CSTRQGGYEQYF. The rearrangement uses TRBV29-1 and TRBJ2-7; 7 bases agree with TRBD1. The V gene end was trimmed by 8 bases and the J gene end by 3 bases; junction bases not matched to a gene: 7. The CDR3 has 12 residues. CDR1 is SQVTM and CDR2 is ANQGSEA in the germline V gene.

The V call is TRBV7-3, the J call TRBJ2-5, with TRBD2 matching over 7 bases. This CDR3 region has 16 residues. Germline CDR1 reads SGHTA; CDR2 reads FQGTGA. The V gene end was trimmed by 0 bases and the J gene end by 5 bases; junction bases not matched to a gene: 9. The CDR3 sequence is CASSLTGLGTMETQYF. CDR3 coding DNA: TGTGCCAGCAGCTTAACTGGGCTCGGGACTATGGAGACCCAGTACTTC.

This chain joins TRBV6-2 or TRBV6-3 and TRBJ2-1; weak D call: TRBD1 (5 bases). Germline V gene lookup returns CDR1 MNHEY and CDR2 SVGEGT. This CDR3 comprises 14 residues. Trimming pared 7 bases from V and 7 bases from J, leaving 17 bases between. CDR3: CASTDPRAGNEQFF. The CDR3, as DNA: TGTGCCAGCACCGATCCCAGGGCCGGGAATGAGCAGTTCTTC.

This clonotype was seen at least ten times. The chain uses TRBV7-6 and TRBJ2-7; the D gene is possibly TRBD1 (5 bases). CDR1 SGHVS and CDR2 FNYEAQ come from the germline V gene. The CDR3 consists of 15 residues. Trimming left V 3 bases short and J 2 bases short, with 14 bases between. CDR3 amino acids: CASSLALDSTYEQYF. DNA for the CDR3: TGTGCCAGCAGCTTGGCCCTCGACAGTACCTACGAGCAGTACTTC.

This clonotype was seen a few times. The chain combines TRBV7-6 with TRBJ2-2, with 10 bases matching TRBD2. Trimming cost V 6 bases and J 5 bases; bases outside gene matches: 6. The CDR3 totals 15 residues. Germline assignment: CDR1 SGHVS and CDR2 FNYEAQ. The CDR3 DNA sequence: TGTGCCAGCAGGCCGACTAGCGGGTGGACCGGGGAGCTGTTTTTT. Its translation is CASRPTSGWTGELFF.

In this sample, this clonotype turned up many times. CDR3 sequence reads: CSARQGGAKNIQYF. The CDR3 DNA follows: TGCAGTGCAAGACAGGGGGGAGCCAAAAACATTCAGTACTTC. The rearrangement uses TRBV20-1 and TRBJ2-4, with 9 bases aligning to TRBD1. V shed 6 bases, J shed 0 bases, and the junction held 3 bases outside the gene matches. The CDR3 has 14 amino acids. Germline V lookup: CDR1 DFQATT, CDR2 SNEGSKA (reference sequence).

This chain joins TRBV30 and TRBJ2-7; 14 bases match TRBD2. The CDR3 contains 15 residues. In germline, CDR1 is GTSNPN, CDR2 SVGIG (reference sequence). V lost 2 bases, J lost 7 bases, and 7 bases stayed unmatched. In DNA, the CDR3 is TGTGCCTGGAGTTCCGGACTAGCGGGAGGCGATGAGCAGTACTTC. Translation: CAWSSGLAGGDEQYF.

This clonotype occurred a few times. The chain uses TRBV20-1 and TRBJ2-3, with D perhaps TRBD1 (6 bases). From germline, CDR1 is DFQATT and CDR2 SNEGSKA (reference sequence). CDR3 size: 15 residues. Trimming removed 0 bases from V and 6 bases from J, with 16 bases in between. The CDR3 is CSARENRVFWDTQYF. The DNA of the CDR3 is TGCAGTGCTAGAGAGAACAGGGTTTTTTGGGATACGCAGTATTTT.

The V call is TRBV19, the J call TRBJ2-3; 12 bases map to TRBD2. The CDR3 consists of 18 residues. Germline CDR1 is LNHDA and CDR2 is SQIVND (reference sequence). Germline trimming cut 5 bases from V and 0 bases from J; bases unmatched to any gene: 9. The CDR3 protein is CASSPQLTSGGSTDTQYF. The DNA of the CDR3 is TGTGCCAGTAGTCCTCAATTGACTAGCGGGGGAAGCACAGATACGCAGTATTTT.

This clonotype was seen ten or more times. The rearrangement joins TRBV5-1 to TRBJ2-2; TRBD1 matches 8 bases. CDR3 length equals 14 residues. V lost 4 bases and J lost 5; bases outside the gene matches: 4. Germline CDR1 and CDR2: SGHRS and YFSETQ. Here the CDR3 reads CASSNRQGTGELFF. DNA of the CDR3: TGCGCCAGCAGCAACCGACAGGGGACCGGGGAGCTGTTTTTT.

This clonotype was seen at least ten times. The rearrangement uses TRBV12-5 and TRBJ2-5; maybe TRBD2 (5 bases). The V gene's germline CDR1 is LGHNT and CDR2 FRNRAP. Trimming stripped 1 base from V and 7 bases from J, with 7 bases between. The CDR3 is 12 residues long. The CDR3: CASGLDEGTQYF. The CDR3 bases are TGTGCTAGTGGTTTGGATGAGGGGACCCAGTACTTC.

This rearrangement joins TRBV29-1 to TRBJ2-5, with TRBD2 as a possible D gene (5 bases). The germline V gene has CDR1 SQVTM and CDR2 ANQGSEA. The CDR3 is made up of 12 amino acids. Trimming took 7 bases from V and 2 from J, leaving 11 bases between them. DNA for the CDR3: TGCAGCGCCGCACTAGGGCAAGAGACCCAGTACTTC. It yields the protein CSAALGQETQYF.

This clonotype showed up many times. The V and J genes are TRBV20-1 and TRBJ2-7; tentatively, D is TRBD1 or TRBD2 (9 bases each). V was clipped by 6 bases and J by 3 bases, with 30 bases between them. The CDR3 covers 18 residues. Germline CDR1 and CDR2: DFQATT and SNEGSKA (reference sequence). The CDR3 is CSAERTGDPAGGIYEQYF. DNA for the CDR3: TGCAGTGCGGAAAGGACAGGGGATCCAGCGGGGGGCATCTACGAGCAGTACTTC.

The CDR3 DNA sequence: TGCGCCAGCAGCCCGATTAGCTCCGGTAAGGCAGATACGCAGTATTTT. Protein product: CASSPISSGKADTQYF. V is TRBV5-1 and J is TRBJ2-3, with unresolved D. The V gene lost 4 bases and the J gene lost 4 bases, with 19 bases spanning the gap. Germline V gives CDR1 SGHRS, CDR2 YFSETQ. This CDR3 has 16 amino acids.

The CDR3 DNA follows: TGTGCCAGCTCCAAAGAAGTACAGCGGGGGAGTACCGAGCAGTACTTC. Protein sequence: CASSKEVQRGSTEQYF. The chain uses TRBV7-2 and TRBJ2-7; 8 bases are shared with TRBD2. V shed 8 bases and J 6 bases; nucleotides not matched to a gene: 18. The length of the CDR3 is 16 residues. CDR1 SGHTA and CDR2 FQGNSA come from the germline V gene.

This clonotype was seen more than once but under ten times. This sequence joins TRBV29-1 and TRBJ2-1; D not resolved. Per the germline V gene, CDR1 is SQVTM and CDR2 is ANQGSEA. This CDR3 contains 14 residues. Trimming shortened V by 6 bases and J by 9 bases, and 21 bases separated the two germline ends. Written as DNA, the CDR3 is TGCAGCGTCTTCAGTCGTATAGAGAAGGGTGAGCAGTTCTTC. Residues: CSVFSRIEKGEQFF.

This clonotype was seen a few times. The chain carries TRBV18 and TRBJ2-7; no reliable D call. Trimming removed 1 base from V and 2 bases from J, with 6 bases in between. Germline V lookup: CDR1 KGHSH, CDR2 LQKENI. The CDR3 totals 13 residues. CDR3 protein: CASSPQPAYEQYF. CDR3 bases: TGTGCCAGCTCACCACAGCCCGCCTACGAGCAGTACTTC.

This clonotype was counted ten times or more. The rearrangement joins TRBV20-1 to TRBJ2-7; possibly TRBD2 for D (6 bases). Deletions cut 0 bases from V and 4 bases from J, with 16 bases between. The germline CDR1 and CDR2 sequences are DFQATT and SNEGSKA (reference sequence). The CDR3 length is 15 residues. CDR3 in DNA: TGCAGTGCTAGAGACTTCGGCGGGAATACGTACGAGCAGTACTTC. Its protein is CSARDFGGNTYEQYF.

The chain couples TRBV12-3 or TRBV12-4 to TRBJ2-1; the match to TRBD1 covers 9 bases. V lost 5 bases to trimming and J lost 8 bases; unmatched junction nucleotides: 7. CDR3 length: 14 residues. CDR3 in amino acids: CASSRTGAIDEQFF. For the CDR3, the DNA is TGTGCCAGCAGTCGGACAGGGGCGATTGATGAGCAGTTCTTC.

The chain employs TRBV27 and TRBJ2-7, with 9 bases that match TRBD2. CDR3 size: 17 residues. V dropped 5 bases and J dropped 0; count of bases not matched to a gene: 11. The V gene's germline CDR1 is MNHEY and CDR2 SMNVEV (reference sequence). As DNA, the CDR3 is TGTGCCAGCAGTACCTCCCTTCGGACTAGCGTCTCCTACGAGCAGTACTTC. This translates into CASSTSLRTSVSYEQYF.

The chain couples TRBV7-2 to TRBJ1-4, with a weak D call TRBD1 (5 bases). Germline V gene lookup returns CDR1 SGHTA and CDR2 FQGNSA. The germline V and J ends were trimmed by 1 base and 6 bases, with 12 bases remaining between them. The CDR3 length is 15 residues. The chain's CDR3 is CASSLVARVDEKLFF. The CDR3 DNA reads TGTGCCAGCAGCTTAGTAGCCAGGGTGGATGAAAAACTGTTTTTT.

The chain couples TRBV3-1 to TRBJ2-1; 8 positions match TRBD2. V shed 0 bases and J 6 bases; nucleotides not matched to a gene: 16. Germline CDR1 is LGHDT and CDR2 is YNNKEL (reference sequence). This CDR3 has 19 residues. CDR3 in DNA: TGTGCCAGCAGCCAAGATCGATCGGGACGGGAGGGCCTAGGCAATGAGCAGTTCTTC. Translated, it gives CASSQDRSGREGLGNEQFF.

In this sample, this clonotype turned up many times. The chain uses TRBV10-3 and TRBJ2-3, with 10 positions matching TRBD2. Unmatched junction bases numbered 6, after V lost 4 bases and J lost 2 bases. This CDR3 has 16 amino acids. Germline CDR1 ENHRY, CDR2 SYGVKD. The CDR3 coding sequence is TGTGCCATCAGTGTGGGGACTAGCGAGAACACAGATACGCAGTATTTT. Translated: CAISVGTSENTDTQYF.

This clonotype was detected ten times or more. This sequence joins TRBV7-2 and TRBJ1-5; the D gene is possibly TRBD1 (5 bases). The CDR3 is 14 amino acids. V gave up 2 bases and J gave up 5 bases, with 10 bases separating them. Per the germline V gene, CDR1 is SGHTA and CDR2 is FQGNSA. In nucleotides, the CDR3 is TGTGCCAGCAGCTTACTGCGGGGGGATCAGCCCCAGCATTTT. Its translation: CASSLLRGDQPQHF.